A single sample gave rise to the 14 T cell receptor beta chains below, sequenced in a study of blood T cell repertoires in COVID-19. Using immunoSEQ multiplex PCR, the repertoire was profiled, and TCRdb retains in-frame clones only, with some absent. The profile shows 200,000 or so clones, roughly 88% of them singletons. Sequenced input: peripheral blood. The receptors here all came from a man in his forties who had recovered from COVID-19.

CDR3 amino acids: CASSLGRQTGISYEQYF. For the CDR3, the DNA is TGTGCCAGCAGCTTAGGTAGGCAAACAGGGATTTCCTACGAGCAGTACTTC. The V and J genes are TRBV7-9 and TRBJ2-7, with D possibly TRBD1 on 6 matching bases. The CDR3 runs to 17 residues. Deletions cut 1 base from V and 1 base from J, with 17 bases between. CDR1 and CDR2 from the germline V gene are SEHNR and FQNEAQ (reference sequence).

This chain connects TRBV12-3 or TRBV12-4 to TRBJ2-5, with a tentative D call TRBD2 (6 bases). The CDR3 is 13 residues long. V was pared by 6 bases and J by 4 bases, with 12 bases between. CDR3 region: CASSLTTRETQYF. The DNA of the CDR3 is TGTGCCAGCAGCCTAACGACTAGAGAGACCCAGTACTTC.

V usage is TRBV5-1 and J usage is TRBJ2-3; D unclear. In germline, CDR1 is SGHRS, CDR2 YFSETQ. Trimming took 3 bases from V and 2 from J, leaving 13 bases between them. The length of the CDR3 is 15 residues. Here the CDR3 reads CASSSRPSLTDTQYF. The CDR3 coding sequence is TGCGCCAGCAGCTCGCGCCCGAGCCTCACAGATACGCAGTATTTT.

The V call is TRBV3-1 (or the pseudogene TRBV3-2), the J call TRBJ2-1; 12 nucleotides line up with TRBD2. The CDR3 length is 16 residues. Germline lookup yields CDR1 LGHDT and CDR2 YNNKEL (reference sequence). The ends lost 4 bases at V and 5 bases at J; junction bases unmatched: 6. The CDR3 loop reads CASSRRTSGVNNEQFF. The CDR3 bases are TGTGCCAGCAGCCGGCGGACTAGCGGGGTGAACAATGAGCAGTTCTTC.

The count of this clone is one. CDR3 bases: TGCAGTGCTAGTTGGCTAGCGGGGAGTATCAATGAGCAGTTCTTC. It translates to CSASWLAGSINEQFF. This chain uses TRBV20-1 with TRBJ2-1; TRBD2 agrees at 9 bases. The CDR3 runs to 15 residues. CDR1 and CDR2 (germline): DFQATT, SNEGSKA (reference sequence). The V and J ends lost 3 bases and 6 bases, in that order; junction bases with no gene match: 9.

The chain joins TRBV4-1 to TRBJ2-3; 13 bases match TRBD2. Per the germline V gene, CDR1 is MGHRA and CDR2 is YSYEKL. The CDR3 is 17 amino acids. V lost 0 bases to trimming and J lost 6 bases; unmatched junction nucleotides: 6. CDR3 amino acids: CASSQEGGLAGADTQYF. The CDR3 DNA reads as TGCGCCAGCAGCCAAGAAGGCGGACTAGCGGGAGCGGATACGCAGTATTTT.

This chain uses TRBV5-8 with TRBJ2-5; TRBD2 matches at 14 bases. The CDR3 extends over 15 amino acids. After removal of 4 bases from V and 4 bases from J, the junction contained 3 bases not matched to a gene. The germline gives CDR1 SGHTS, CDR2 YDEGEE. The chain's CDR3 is CASSRGLAGAETQYF. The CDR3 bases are TGTGCCAGCAGCCGGGGACTAGCGGGGGCAGAGACCCAGTACTTC.

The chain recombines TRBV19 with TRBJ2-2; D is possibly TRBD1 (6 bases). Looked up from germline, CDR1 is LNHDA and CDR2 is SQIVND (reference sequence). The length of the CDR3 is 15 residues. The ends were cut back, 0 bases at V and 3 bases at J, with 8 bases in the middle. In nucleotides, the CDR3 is TGTGCCAGTAGTATAGATGGGGGCTACACCGGGGAGCTGTTTTTT. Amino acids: CASSIDGGYTGELFF. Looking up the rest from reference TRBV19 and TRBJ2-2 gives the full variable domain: DGGITQSPKYLFRKEGQNVTLSCEQNLNHDAMYWYRQDPGQGLRLIYYSQIVNDFQKGDIAEGYSVSREKKESFPLTVTSAQKNPTAFYLCASSIDGGYTGELFFGEGSRLTVL.

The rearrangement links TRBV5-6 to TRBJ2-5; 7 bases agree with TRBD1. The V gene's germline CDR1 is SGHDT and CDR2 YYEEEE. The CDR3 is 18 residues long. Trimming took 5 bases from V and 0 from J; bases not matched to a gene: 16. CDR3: CASSPRDSYILYQETQYF. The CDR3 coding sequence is TGTGCCAGCAGTCCTCGGGACAGTTATATTCTGTACCAAGAGACCCAGTACTTC.

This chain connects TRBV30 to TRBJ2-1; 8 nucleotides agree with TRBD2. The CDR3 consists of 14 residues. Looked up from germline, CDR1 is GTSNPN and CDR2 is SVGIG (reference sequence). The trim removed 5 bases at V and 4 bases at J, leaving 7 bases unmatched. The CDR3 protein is CAWASQRGYNEQFF. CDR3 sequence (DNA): TGTGCCTGGGCCTCACAGCGGGGGTACAATGAGCAGTTCTTC.

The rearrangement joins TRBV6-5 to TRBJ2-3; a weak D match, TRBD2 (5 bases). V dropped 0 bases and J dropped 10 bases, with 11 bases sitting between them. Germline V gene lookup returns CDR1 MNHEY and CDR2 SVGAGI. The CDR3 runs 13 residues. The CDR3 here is CASSYSGESPQYF. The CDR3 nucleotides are TGTGCCAGCAGTTACTCGGGAGAAAGTCCGCAGTATTTT.

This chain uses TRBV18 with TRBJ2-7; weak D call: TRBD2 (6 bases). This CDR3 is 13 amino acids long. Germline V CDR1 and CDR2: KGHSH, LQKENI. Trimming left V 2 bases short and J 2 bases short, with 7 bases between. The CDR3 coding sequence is TGTGCCAGCTCACCAGGGGGGACCTACGAGCAGTACTTC. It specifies CASSPGGTYEQYF.

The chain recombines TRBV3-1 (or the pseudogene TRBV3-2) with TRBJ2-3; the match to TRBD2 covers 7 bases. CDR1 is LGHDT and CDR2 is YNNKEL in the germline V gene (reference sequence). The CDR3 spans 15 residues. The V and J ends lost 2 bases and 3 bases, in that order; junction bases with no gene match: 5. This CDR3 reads CASSQPGLGTDTQYF. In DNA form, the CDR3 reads TGTGCCAGCAGCCAACCAGGACTAGGAACAGATACGCAGTATTTT.

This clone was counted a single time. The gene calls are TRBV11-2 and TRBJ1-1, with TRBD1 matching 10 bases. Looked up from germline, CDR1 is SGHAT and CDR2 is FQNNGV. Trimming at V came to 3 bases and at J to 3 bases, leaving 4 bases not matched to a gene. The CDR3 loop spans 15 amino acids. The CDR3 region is CASSLTGGADTEAFF. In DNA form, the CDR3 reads TGTGCCAGCAGCTTGACAGGGGGCGCTGACACTGAAGCTTTCTTT.